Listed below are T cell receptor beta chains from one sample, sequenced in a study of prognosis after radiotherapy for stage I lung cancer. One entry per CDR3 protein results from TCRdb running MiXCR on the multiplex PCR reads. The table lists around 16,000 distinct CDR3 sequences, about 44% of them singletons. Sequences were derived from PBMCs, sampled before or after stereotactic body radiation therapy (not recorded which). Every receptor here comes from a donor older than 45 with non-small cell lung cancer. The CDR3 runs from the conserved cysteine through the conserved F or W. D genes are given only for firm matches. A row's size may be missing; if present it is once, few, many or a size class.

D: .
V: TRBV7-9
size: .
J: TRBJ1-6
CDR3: CATAWTEPNSPLHF
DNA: TGTGCCACGGCTTGGACGGAACCGAATTCACCCCTCCACTTT

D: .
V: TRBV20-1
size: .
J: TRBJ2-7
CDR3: CSASSGHPEQYF
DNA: TGCAGTGCTAGTTCTGGCCACCCCGAGCAGTACTTC

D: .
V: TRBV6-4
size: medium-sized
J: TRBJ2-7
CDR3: CASSEAQDGYEQYF
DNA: TGTGCCAGCAGTGAAGCGCAGGACGGCTACGAGCAGTACTTC

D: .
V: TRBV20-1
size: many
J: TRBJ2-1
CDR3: CSAREEREQFF
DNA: TGCAGTGCTAGAGAGGAAAGGGAGCAGTTCTTC

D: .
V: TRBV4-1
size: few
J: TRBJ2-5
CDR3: CASSHATGLRKETQYF
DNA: TGCGCCAGCAGCCACGCAACAGGGCTTAGGAAAGAGACCCAGTACTTC

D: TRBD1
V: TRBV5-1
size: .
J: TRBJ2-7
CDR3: CASSDGQGTYDQYF
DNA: TGCGCCAGCAGCGACGGACAGGGAACCTACGATCAGTACTTC

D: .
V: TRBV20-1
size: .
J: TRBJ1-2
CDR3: CSAAPSVYTF
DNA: TGCAGTGCTGCCCCATCTGTCTACACCTTC

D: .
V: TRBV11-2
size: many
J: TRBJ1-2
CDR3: CASSLRAAYGYTF
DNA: TGTGCCAGCAGCTTGAGGGCAGCCTATGGCTACACCTTC

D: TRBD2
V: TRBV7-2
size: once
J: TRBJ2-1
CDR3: CASSLDSGGLYNEQFF
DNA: TGTGCCAGCAGCTTAGACAGCGGGGGACTCTACAATGAGCAGTTCTTC

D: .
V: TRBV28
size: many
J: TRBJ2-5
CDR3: CASSLLGVSETQYF
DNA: TGTGCCAGCAGTTTATTGGGTGTTAGTGAGACCCAGTACTTC

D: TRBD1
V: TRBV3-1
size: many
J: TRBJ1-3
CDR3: CASSQTTGALGNTIYF
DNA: TGTGCCAGCAGCCAAACTACAGGGGCTCTCGGAAACACCATATATTTT

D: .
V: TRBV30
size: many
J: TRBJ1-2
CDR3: CAWTFEQGDGYTF
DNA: TGTGCCTGGACTTTTGAACAGGGTGATGGCTACACCTTC

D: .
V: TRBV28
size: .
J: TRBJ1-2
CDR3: CASSLSSDYGYTF
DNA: TGTGCCAGCAGTTTATCATCGGACTATGGCTACACCTTC

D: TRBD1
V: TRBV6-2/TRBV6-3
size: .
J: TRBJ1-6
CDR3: CASTQGQGNSPLHF
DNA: TGTGCCAGCACCCAGGGACAGGGTAATTCACCCCTCCACTTT

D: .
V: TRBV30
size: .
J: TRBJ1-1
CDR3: CAWSVGGLEAFF
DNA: TGTGCCTGGAGTGTAGGGGGACTTGAAGCTTTCTTT

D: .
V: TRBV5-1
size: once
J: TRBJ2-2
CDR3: CASSSFSSGSTGELFF
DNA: TGCGCCAGCAGCTCGTTTTCCAGCGGAAGCACCGGGGAACTGTTTTTT

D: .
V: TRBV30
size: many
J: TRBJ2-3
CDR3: CAWNREKTDTQYF
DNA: TGTGCCTGGAACAGGGAAAAGACAGATACGCAGTATTTT

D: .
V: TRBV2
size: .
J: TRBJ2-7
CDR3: CASSEARVSGGYEQYF
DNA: TGTGCCAGCAGTGAAGCCCGAGTATCCGGGGGCTACGAGCAGTACTTC

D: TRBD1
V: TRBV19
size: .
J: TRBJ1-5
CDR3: CASSRPGTGNSNQPQHF
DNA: TGTGCCAGTAGTCGTCCCGGGACAGGGAATAGCAATCAGCCCCAGCATTTT

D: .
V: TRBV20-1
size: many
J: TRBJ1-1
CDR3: CSARLSTEAFF
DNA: TGCAGTGCTAGATTAAGCACTGAAGCTTTCTTT

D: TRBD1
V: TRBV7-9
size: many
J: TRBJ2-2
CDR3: CASSTGQGARGTGELFF
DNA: TGTGCCAGCAGCACTGGACAGGGGGCGAGGGGAACCGGGGAGCTGTTTTTT

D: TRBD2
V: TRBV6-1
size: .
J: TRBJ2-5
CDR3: CASSKGLAGSFQETQYF
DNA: TGTGCCAGCAGTAAAGGACTAGCGGGGAGTTTCCAAGAGACCCAGTACTTC

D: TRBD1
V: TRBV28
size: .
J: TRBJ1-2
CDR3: CAISPTTGTGGLNYGYTF
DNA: TGTGCCATCAGTCCGACCACGGGGACAGGGGGCCTAAACTATGGCTACACCTTC

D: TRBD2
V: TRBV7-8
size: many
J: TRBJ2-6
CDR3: CASSLVGLDFSGANVLTF
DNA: TGTGCCAGCAGCTTAGTCGGACTAGATTTCTCTGGGGCCAACGTCCTGACTTTC

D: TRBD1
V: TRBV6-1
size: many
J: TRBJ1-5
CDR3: CASSSILGQGRQPQHF
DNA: TGTGCCAGCAGCTCGATCCTTGGACAGGGACGTCAGCCCCAGCATTTT

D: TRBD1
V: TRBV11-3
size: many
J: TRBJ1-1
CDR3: CASSGQGGDTEAFF
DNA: TGTGCCAGCAGCGGACAGGGAGGAGACACTGAAGCTTTCTTT

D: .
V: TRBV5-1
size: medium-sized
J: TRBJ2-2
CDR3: CASSADYNTGELFF
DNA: TGCGCCAGCAGCGCCGACTATAACACCGGGGAGCTGTTTTTT

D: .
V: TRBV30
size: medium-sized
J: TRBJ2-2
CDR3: CAWSVGNSGELFF
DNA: TGTGCCTGGAGTGTAGGGAATTCCGGGGAGCTGTTTTTT

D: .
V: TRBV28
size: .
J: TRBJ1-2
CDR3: CASRGTWASVYRYTF
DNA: TGTGCCAGCAGGGGGACGTGGGCCTCCGTGTATCGCTACACCTTC

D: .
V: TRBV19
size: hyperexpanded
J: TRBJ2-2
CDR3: CASSILGGSPTGELFF
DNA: TGTGCCAGTAGTATTTTGGGGGGCTCCCCCACCGGGGAGCTGTTTTTT

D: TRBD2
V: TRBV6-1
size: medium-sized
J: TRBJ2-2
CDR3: CASRPSGGRTGELFF
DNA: TGTGCCAGCAGGCCTAGCGGGGGAAGGACCGGGGAGCTGTTTTTT

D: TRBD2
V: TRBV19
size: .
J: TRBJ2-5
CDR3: CASSTYSVRGGGRETQYF
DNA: TGTGCCAGTAGTACCTACTCCGTTAGGGGCGGGGGAAGAGAGACCCAGTACTTC

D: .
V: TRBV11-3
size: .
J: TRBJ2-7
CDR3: CASSSLMTGKEQYF
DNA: TGTGCCAGCAGCTCCCTAATGACAGGAAAGGAGCAGTACTTC

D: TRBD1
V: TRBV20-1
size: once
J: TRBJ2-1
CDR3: CSGQGAAEQFF
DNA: TGCAGTGGACAGGGGGCTGCTGAGCAGTTCTTC

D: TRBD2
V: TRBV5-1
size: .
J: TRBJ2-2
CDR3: CASSQREGQAGELFF
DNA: TGCGCCAGCAGCCAGCGGGAGGGCCAGGCCGGGGAGCTGTTTTTT

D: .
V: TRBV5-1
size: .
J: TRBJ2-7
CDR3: CASSLGDGVYEQYF
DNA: TGCGCCAGCAGCTTGGGGGATGGGGTCTACGAGCAGTACTTC

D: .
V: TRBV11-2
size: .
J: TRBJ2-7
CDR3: CASSLVHGMSYEQYF
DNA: TGTGCCAGCAGCTTAGTGCATGGGATGTCCTACGAGCAGTACTTC

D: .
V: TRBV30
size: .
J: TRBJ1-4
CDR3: CACVWGQGNEKPFF
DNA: .

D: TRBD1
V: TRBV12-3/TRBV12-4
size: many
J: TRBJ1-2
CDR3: CASSLGTGGPFRHYTF
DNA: TGTGCCAGCAGTTTAGGGACAGGGGGTCCCTTTCGTCACTACACCTTC

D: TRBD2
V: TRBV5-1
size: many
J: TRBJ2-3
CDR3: CASSPTGGLTDTQYF
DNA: TGCGCCAGCAGCCCGACGGGGGGACTTACAGATACGCAGTATTTT

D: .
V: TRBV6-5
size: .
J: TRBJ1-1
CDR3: CASSSPTVDFGRAFF
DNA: TGTGCCAGCAGTTCCCCGACGGTGGACTTTGGGAGAGCTTTCTTT

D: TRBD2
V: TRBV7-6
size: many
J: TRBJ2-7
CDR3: CASSLAAAGDEQYF
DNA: TGTGCCAGCAGCTTAGCGGCAGCGGGAGACGAGCAGTACTTC

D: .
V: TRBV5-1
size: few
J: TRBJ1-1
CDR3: CASSSRHGNTEAFF
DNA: TGCGCCAGCAGCTCCCGCCACGGGAACACTGAAGCTTTCTTT

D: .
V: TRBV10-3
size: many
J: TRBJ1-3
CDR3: CAISDRAGSSGNTIYF
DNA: TGTGCCATCAGTGACAGGGCTGGATCCTCTGGAAACACCATATATTTT

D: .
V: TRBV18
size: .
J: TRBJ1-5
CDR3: CASSLDSNQPQHF
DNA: TGTGCCAGCTCACTCGATAGCAATCAGCCCCAGCATTTT

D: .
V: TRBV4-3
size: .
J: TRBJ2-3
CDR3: CASSQNRGDTQYF
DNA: TGCGCCAGCAGCCAAAACCGGGGAGATACGCAGTATTTT

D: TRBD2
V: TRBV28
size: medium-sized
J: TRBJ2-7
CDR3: CASSPRTSGREQYF
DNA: TGTGCCAGCAGTCCTAGGACTAGCGGGAGGGAGCAGTACTTC

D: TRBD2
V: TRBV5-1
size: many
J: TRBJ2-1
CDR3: CASSLASGSREQFF
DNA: TGCGCCAGCAGCTTGGCTAGCGGGAGCCGGGAGCAGTTCTTC

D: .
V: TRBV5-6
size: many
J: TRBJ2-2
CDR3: CASSLVGGASTGELFF
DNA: TGTGCCAGCAGCTTGGTTGGGGGGGCGAGCACCGGGGAGCTGTTTTTT

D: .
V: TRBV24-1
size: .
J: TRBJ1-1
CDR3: CANSGVFGTEAFF
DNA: TGTGCCAACTCGGGGGTGTTCGGCACTGAAGCTTTCTTT

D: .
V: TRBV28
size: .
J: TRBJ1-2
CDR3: CASGQGRLYGYTF
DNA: TGTGCCAGCGGCCAGGGGAGACTATATGGCTACACCTTC